These 29 T cell receptor beta chains originate from one sample sequenced in a study of T cells after yellow fever vaccination. Each CDR3 protein is one row after TCRdb ran MiXCR on the 5' RACE reads. The table has approximately 93,000 distinct CDR3 sequences, around 5.8% seen once; the top ten hold about two fifths. The sequencing here drew on CD8+ T cells sorted from PBMCs, taken 10 days after the yellow fever booster vaccination. The receptor set was obtained from a man aged 18 to 29 who received the YFV17D yellow fever vaccine.

This clonotype showed up many times. The V gene is TRBV7-9, the J gene TRBJ2-1; D possibly corresponds to TRBD1 (5 bases). V lost 5 bases to trimming and J lost 7 bases, with 18 bases between them. CDR3 length: 15 residues. CDR1 is SEHNR and CDR2 is FQNEAQ in the germline V gene (reference sequence). The CDR3 region has the DNA TGTGCCAGCAGCCCTGGGCAGGGTTTTTTGAATGAGCAGTTCTTC. Its translation: CASSPGQGFLNEQFF. The full variable domain, rest sourced from reference TRBV7-9 and TRBJ2-1, is DTGVSQNPRHKITKRGQNVTFRCDPISEHNRLYWYRQTLGQGPEFLTYFQNEAQLEKSRLLSDRFSAERPKGSFSTLEIQRTEQGDSAMYLCASSPGQGFLNEQFFGPGTRLTVL.

V and J are TRBV7-9 and TRBJ1-2, with TRBD1 matching over 7 bases. V trimming: 8 bases; J trimming: 5 bases; junction bases outside the gene matches: 11. The CDR3 is 14 amino acids. Germline assignment: CDR1 SEHNR and CDR2 FQNEAQ (reference sequence). In DNA form, the CDR3 reads TGTGCCAGCCAGAGGACAGGCGTATTTTATGGCTACACCTTC. Protein sequence: CASQRTGVFYGYTF.

The gene calls are TRBV4-1 and TRBJ1-1, with TRBD1 identical over 9 bases. From germline, CDR1 is MGHRA and CDR2 YSYEKL. V was pared by 5 bases and J by 3 bases, with 4 bases of the junction left unmatched. The CDR3 runs to 14 residues. The CDR3 sequence: CASSVRDRDTEAFF. In nucleotides, the CDR3 is TGCGCCAGCAGCGTTCGGGACAGGGACACTGAAGCTTTCTTT.

On this clonotype itself: Sequence at one end of the junction differs from germline and may be a read error. The chain is built from TRBV10-1 and TRBJ2-1, with no clear D. The CDR3 has 11 residues. Germline CDR1 and CDR2: WNHNN and SYGVQD (reference sequence). For the CDR3, the DNA is TGCGCCAGCAGTGAAGTGGACCAACCTGACTTC. Protein: CASSEVDQPDF.

This sequence joins TRBV29-1 and TRBJ1-2; D uncertain. The V gene's germline CDR1 is SQVTM and CDR2 ANQGSEA. CDR3 length equals 11 residues. V was shortened by 5 bases and J by 5 bases, with 9 bases between the two germline ends. CDR3 loop: CSVLWEYGYTF. The CDR3 DNA reads TGCAGCGTTCTTTGGGAGTATGGCTACACCTTC.

This chain links TRBV6-6 with TRBJ2-5; 11 positions match TRBD2. The germline gives CDR1 MNHNY, CDR2 SVGAGI (reference sequence). The CDR3 is 19 residues long. The V segment lost 2 bases and the J segment 1 base; nucleotides outside the gene matches: 12. This CDR3 reads CASSYLNLPSGGSQETQYF. CDR3 coding DNA: TGTGCCAGCAGTTACCTGAACCTTCCTAGCGGGGGGTCCCAAGAGACCCAGTACTTC.

The table lists this clonotype with a few counts. The chain employs TRBV13 and TRBJ2-1; 9 nucleotides line up with TRBD1. The germline V gene has CDR1 PRHDT and CDR2 FYEKMQ (reference sequence). This CDR3 has 16 amino acids. V lost 5 bases and J lost 0; bases outside the gene matches: 5. The CDR3 nucleotides are TGTGCCAGCAGCACCGGGACAGGGAACTCCTACAATGAGCAGTTCTTC. Its protein product is CASSTGTGNSYNEQFF.

V is TRBV7-9 and J is TRBJ2-7; possibly TRBD1 for D (5 bases). The CDR3 loop spans 14 amino acids. Between the trimmed V and J ends, which lost 1 base and 0 bases, there was a span of 7 bases. Per germline, CDR1 SEHNR and CDR2 FQNEAQ (reference sequence). The CDR3 DNA sequence: TGTGCCAGCAGCTTAGAACAGGCCTCCTACGAGCAGTACTTC. This codes for CASSLEQASYEQYF.

In this sample, this clonotype turned up a few times. V and J are TRBV6-1 and TRBJ1-5; TRBD1 might be the D (5 bases). CDR3 length: 13 residues. Germline values: CDR1 MNHNS, CDR2 SASEGT. The V gene lost 6 bases and the J gene lost 6 bases, with 12 bases spanning the gap. In DNA, the CDR3 is TGTGCCAGCAGCTGGGGGGGGTTTCAGCCCCAGCATTTT. It yields the protein CASSWGGFQPQHF.

This clonotype was counted at least ten times. The rearrangement joins TRBV7-9 to TRBJ2-5; 7 positions agree with TRBD2. The CDR3 covers 15 residues. The junction had 11 bases not matched to a gene; V was cut back by 6 bases and J by 4 bases. The germline V gene has CDR1 SEHNR and CDR2 FQNEAQ (reference sequence). The CDR3 nucleotides are TGTGCCAGCAGACCGACTAGCCCGGTCGGAGAGACCCAGTACTTC. The encoded protein is CASRPTSPVGETQYF.

The chain has TRBV7-6 and TRBJ2-3, with D tentatively TRBD2 (5 bases). V lost 2 bases and J lost 2, with 14 bases in between. This CDR3 is built from 16 residues. Germline assignment: CDR1 SGHVS and CDR2 FNYEAQ. This chain's CDR3 is CASSLLAEAFTDTQYF. The CDR3 DNA reads as TGTGCCAGCAGCTTACTAGCAGAGGCCTTCACAGATACGCAGTATTTT.

A few counts support this clonotype. The V call is TRBV27, the J call TRBJ2-3; 7 nucleotides match TRBD1. There are 15 residues in the CDR3. Germline assignment: CDR1 MNHEY and CDR2 SMNVEV (reference sequence). Trimming took 8 bases from V and 0 from J; bases not matched to a gene: 8. Here the CDR3 DNA reads TGTGCCAGCTCTTTTAGGGGGCCCAGCACAGATACGCAGTATTTT. Translation gives CASSFRGPSTDTQYF.

The rearrangement uses TRBV20-1 and TRBJ1-1; D uncertain. Trimming took off 0 bases at V and 5 bases at J, with 7 bases between the two ends. The length of the CDR3 is 12 residues. Germline CDR1 reads DFQATT; CDR2 reads SNEGSKA (reference sequence). CDR3 DNA: TGCAGTGCTAGAGAGGACGGAACTGAAGCTTTCTTT. Encoded protein: CSAREDGTEAFF.

The J gene is TRBJ1-5, the V gene TRBV4-1; 9 bases align to TRBD1. There are 16 residues in the CDR3. In germline, CDR1 is MGHRA, CDR2 YSYEKL. V was clipped by 3 bases and J by 7 bases; unmatched bases: 10. The CDR3 coding sequence is TGCGCCAGCAGCCACGAAGACAGGGGGGGGGCCCAGCCCCAGCATTTT. Translation: CASSHEDRGGAQPQHF.

This clonotype was picked up many times. The chain carries TRBV9 and TRBJ2-7; 12 bases map to TRBD2. Germline values: CDR1 SGDLS, CDR2 YYNGEE. V lost 4 bases to trimming and J lost 6 bases; unmatched junction nucleotides: 5. This CDR3 is built from 14 residues. CDR3 nucleotide sequence: TGTGCCAGCAGCCGGACTAGCGGGGATCCCGAGCAGTACTTC. It is translated as CASSRTSGDPEQYF.

The CDR3 DNA sequence: TGTGCCAGCAGTGCCGGGACAGGGGGCTACGAGCAGTACTTC. It translates to CASSAGTGGYEQYF. The chain uses TRBV12-3 or TRBV12-4 and TRBJ2-7; 11 positions agree with TRBD1. The ends lost 5 bases at V and 3 bases at J; junction bases unmatched: 3. The CDR3 totals 14 residues.

This clonotype was observed many times. This sequence joins TRBV4-3 and TRBJ2-2; D possibly corresponds to TRBD2 (6 bases). Trimming stripped 4 bases from V and 2 bases from J, with 23 bases between. The CDR3 is 19 amino acids. Germline V CDR1 and CDR2: LGHNA, YSLEER. The CDR3 is CASSPEPGLYTENTGELFF. CDR3 coding DNA: TGCGCCAGCAGCCCGGAGCCGGGACTCTACACGGAAAACACCGGGGAGCTGTTTTTT.

This clonotype is judged medium-sized (0.01 to 0.1%). The rearrangement links TRBV5-1 to TRBJ2-7, with 10 bases that match TRBD1. CDR1 SGHRS and CDR2 YFSETQ come from the germline V gene. This CDR3 is built from 15 residues. V lost 0 bases, J lost 5 bases, and 5 bases stayed unmatched. CDR3 sequence (DNA): TGCGCCAGCAGCTTGGAAGGACAGGGGGGGGACGAGCAGTACTTC. Its translation is CASSLEGQGGDEQYF.

This clonotype has ten or more counts. The chain has TRBV21-1 and TRBJ2-1; the DNA was not used to check the table's D call, TRBD1. TRBV21-1 is recorded as a pseudogene. This CDR3 has 15 amino acids. The CDR3 DNA follows: TGTGCCAGCAGCTCACCGTGCAGGGGGGCCGGGGAGCAGTTCTTC. It specifies CASSSPCRGAGEQFF.

As for this clonotype: The junction differs from germline at one of its ends, possibly a read error. This chain joins TRBV12-3 or TRBV12-4 and TRBJ2-1, with 8 bases aligning to TRBD1. The CDR3 is 15 residues long. The CDR3 DNA is TGTGACAGCAGCTCCGGCCCGGGACAGGTTAATGTGCAGTTCTTC. This encodes CDSSSGPGQVNVQFF.

This chain joins TRBV27 and TRBJ2-1, with 12 bases lining up with TRBD2. Per germline, CDR1 MNHEY and CDR2 SMNVEV (reference sequence). V lost 3 bases and J lost 16; bases outside the gene matches: 7. The CDR3 has 13 amino acids. The CDR3, as DNA: TGTGCCAGCAGTTTCGGGCTAGCGGGGGGGCGATTCTTC. Translating gives CASSFGLAGGRFF.

The table lists this clonotype with many counts. V and J are TRBV2 and TRBJ2-1; maybe TRBD1 (6 bases). Trimming removed 5 bases at V and 2 bases at J, with 13 bases between. Germline CDR1 and CDR2: SNHLY and FYNNEI. The CDR3 extends over 15 amino acids. Here the CDR3 reads CASSYRVAPYNEQFF. The CDR3 nucleotides read TGTGCCAGCAGTTACAGGGTGGCGCCCTACAATGAGCAGTTCTTC.

This clonotype was seen repeatedly, ten times or more. The chain employs TRBV4-1 and TRBJ1-1; no clear D gene. The CDR3 totals 16 residues. Germline lookup yields CDR1 MGHRA and CDR2 YSYEKL. Between the trimmed V and J ends, which lost 0 bases and 0 bases, there was a span of 11 bases. The CDR3 sequence is CASSQERESMNTEAFF. The CDR3 DNA is TGCGCCAGCAGCCAAGAGCGGGAGTCTATGAACACTGAAGCTTTCTTT.

This clonotype appeared a few times. The chain combines TRBV29-1 with TRBJ1-2; no reliable D call. Trimming shortened V by 2 bases and J by 4 bases, and 11 bases separated the two germline ends. The germline CDR1 and CDR2 sequences are SQVTM and ANQGSEA. CDR3 length: 13 residues. Written as DNA, the CDR3 is TGCAGCGTTGAACAGGCACACGTCTATGGCTACACCTTC. Translating it yields CSVEQAHVYGYTF.

The table lists this clonotype with many counts. The V call is TRBV10-3, the J call TRBJ2-7; TRBD1 is a possible D gene (6 bases). Trimming took 11 bases from V and 3 from J, leaving 17 bases between them. The V gene's germline CDR1 is ENHRY and CDR2 SYGVKD. The CDR3 contains 13 residues. CDR3 nucleotide sequence: TGTGCCTGGCAACCGGGACACAACTACGAGCAGTACGTC. This gives the protein CAWQPGHNYEQYV.

There are a few counts of this clonotype. The chain links TRBV7-2 to TRBJ1-2; D call uncertain. The CDR3 spans 16 residues. The V end was cut by 5 bases, the J end by 4 bases, with 20 bases between. Germline CDR1 is SGHTA and CDR2 is FQGNSA. CDR3 sequence reads: CASSRRWQDHFYGYTF. DNA of the CDR3: TGTGCCAGCAGCCGCCGGTGGCAGGACCATTTCTATGGCTACACCTTC.

The genes are TRBV19 and TRBJ2-3; no reliable D call. CDR3 length: 14 residues. CDR1 is LNHDA and CDR2 is SQIVND in the germline V gene (reference sequence). Trimming stripped 3 bases from V and 0 bases from J, with 7 bases between. CDR3 nucleotide sequence: TGTGCCAGTAGTATTAAACCTAGCACAGATACGCAGTATTTT. This codes for CASSIKPSTDTQYF.

The chain combines TRBV4-1 with TRBJ2-5; D perhaps matches TRBD2 (6 bases). The V gene lost 1 base and the J gene lost 5 bases, with 14 bases spanning the gap. CDR1 is MGHRA, CDR2 YSYEKL, per germline. The CDR3 consists of 15 residues. CDR3 loop: CASSQAGAEEETQYF. The CDR3 DNA sequence: TGCGCCAGCAGCCAAGCGGGAGCGGAGGAGGAGACCCAGTACTTC.

This clonotype was seen repeatedly, ten times or more. The V gene is TRBV7-6, the J gene TRBJ2-2, with 9 bases matching TRBD1. The V segment lost 4 bases and the J segment 5 bases; nucleotides outside the gene matches: 5. The germline V gene encodes CDR1 SGHVS and CDR2 FNYEAQ. This CDR3 region has 15 residues. This CDR3 reads CASSSRDRDTGELFF. The CDR3 DNA follows: TGTGCCAGCAGCTCCCGGGACAGGGATACCGGGGAGCTGTTTTTT.